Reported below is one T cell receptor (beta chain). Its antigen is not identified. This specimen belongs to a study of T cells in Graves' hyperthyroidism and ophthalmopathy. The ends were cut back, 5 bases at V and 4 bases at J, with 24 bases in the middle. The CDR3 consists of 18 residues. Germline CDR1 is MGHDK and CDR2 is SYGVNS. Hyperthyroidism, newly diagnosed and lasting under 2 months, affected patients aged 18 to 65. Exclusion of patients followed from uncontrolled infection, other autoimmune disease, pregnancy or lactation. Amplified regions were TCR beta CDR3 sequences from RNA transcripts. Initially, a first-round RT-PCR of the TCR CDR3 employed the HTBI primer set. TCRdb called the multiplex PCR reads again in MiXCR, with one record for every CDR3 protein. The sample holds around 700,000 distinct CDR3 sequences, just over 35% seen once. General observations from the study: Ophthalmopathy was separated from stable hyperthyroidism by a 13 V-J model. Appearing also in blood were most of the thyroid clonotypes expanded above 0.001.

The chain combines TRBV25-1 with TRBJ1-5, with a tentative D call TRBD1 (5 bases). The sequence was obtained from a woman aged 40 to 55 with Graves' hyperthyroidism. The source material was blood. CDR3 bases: TGTGCCAGCAGTTCATGGGAGGGTGACAGAAAGAGAAATCAGCCCCAGCATTTT. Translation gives CASSSWEGDRKRNQPQHF.